The rows below give T cell receptor beta chains drawn from one sample of a study of CD8+ T cells in alopecia areata. Libraries were prepared by immunoSEQ multiplex PCR; TCRdb keeps only in-frame clonotypes and omits some of them. In the table there are more than 200,000 clones, 67% of which are singletons. The sample in question was CD4+ T cells sorted from blood, obtained at week 0. The receptors were sampled from a human donor with alopecia areata. Both conserved end residues are part of each CDR3. A D gene is named only where the DNA matches it firmly. The size field is filled for only some rows; it gives once, few, many or a size class.

j_gene: TRBJ1-6; v_gene: TRBV2; d_gene: TRBD1; abundance: NA; CDR3aa: CASRVQGDNSPLHF; CDR3nt: TGTGCCAGCAGGGTACAGGGGGATAATTCACCCCTCCACTTT
j_gene: TRBJ2-3; v_gene: TRBV18; d_gene: NA; abundance: NA; CDR3aa: CASSPAGSTDTQYF; CDR3nt: TGTGCCAGCTCACCAGCGGGGAGCACAGATACGCAGTATTTT
j_gene: TRBJ1-4; v_gene: TRBV4-2; d_gene: NA; abundance: NA; CDR3aa: CASSPRSDRFATNEKLFF; CDR3nt: TGTGCCAGCAGCCCCCGAAGCGACAGGTTTGCAACTAATGAAAAACTGTTTTTT
j_gene: TRBJ1-5; v_gene: TRBV6-5; d_gene: NA; abundance: NA; CDR3aa: CASSYLDGTQPQHF; CDR3nt: TGTGCCAGCAGTTACTTAGACGGGACTCAGCCCCAGCATTTT
j_gene: TRBJ1-1; v_gene: TRBV25-1; d_gene: NA; abundance: NA; CDR3aa: CASSEYYQGLNTEAFF; CDR3nt: TGTGCCAGCAGTGAATACTATCAAGGCCTGAACACTGAAGCTTTCTTT
j_gene: TRBJ2-1; v_gene: TRBV30; d_gene: NA; abundance: once; CDR3aa: CAWSTEHEQFF; CDR3nt: TGTGCCTGGAGCACCGAACATGAGCAGTTCTTC
j_gene: TRBJ2-1; v_gene: TRBV5-1; d_gene: TRBD2; abundance: few; CDR3aa: CASSWAGTSLGNEQFF; CDR3nt: TGCGCCAGCAGTTGGGCAGGGACTAGCCTTGGTAATGAGCAGTTCTTC
j_gene: TRBJ2-3; v_gene: TRBV4-3; d_gene: NA; abundance: NA; CDR3aa: CASSQEGGALGTQYF; CDR3nt: TGCGCCAGCAGCCAAGAGGGGGGAGCTCTTGGTACGCAGTATTTT
j_gene: TRBJ2-1; v_gene: TRBV29-1; d_gene: NA; abundance: NA; CDR3aa: CSVASGHEQFF; CDR3nt: TGCAGCGTAGCTTCCGGTCATGAGCAGTTCTTC
j_gene: TRBJ2-5; v_gene: TRBV6-5; d_gene: TRBD2; abundance: NA; CDR3aa: CASSYSASGGQETQYF; CDR3nt: TGTGCCAGCAGTTACTCGGCTAGCGGGGGCCAAGAGACCCAGTACTTC
j_gene: TRBJ1-3; v_gene: TRBV30; d_gene: NA; abundance: NA; CDR3aa: CAWSDLPGNTIYF; CDR3nt: TGTGCCTGGAGTGACCTTCCTGGAAACACCATATATTTT
j_gene: TRBJ1-5; v_gene: TRBV30; d_gene: NA; abundance: NA; CDR3aa: CAWSDGVNQPQHF; CDR3nt: TGTGCCTGGAGTGACGGGGTTAATCAGCCCCAGCATTTT
j_gene: TRBJ2-5; v_gene: TRBV29-1; d_gene: NA; abundance: NA; CDR3aa: CSVSHGVQETQYF; CDR3nt: TGCAGCGTTTCCCACGGTGTCCAAGAGACCCAGTACTTC
j_gene: TRBJ1-3; v_gene: TRBV5-1; d_gene: NA; abundance: few; CDR3aa: CASSLDPGNTIYF; CDR3nt: TGCGCCAGCAGCTTGGACCCTGGAAACACCATATATTTT
j_gene: TRBJ2-2; v_gene: TRBV29-1; d_gene: NA; abundance: once; CDR3aa: CSVEGNTGELFF; CDR3nt: TGCAGCGTTGAGGGGAACACCGGGGAGCTGTTTTTT
j_gene: TRBJ2-1; v_gene: TRBV30; d_gene: TRBD2; abundance: NA; CDR3aa: CAWLSGGHFNIQFF; CDR3nt: TGTGCCTGGTTGAGCGGGGGTCATTTTAATATTCAGTTCTTC
j_gene: TRBJ2-3; v_gene: TRBV29-1; d_gene: NA; abundance: NA; CDR3aa: CSVGLASRDTQYF; CDR3nt: TGCAGCGTTGGTTTAGCGTCACGAGATACGCAGTATTTT
j_gene: TRBJ2-5; v_gene: TRBV7-9; d_gene: NA; abundance: NA; CDR3aa: CASSPPGHEETQYF; CDR3nt: TGTGCCAGCAGCCCCCCCGGACACGAAGAGACCCAGTACTTC
j_gene: TRBJ1-6; v_gene: TRBV6-5; d_gene: NA; abundance: once; CDR3aa: CASNLGRKSPLHF; CDR3nt: TGTGCCAGCAACCTGGGACGAAAATCACCCCTCCACTTT
j_gene: TRBJ2-7; v_gene: TRBV6-6; d_gene: NA; abundance: NA; CDR3aa: CASSPSSTGYEQYF; CDR3nt: TGTGCCAGCAGCCCTAGCTCGACGGGCTACGAGCAGTACTTC
j_gene: TRBJ2-1; v_gene: TRBV11-1; d_gene: TRBD2; abundance: NA; CDR3aa: CASSLPILAGTNEQFF; CDR3nt: TGTGCCAGCAGCTTACCAATCCTAGCGGGGACTAATGAGCAGTTCTTC
j_gene: TRBJ1-6; v_gene: TRBV6-6; d_gene: NA; abundance: once; CDR3aa: CASTERTPNSPLHF; CDR3nt: TGTGCCAGCACGGAAAGGACACCCAATTCACCCCTCCACTTT
j_gene: TRBJ2-2; v_gene: TRBV29-1; d_gene: TRBD2; abundance: few; CDR3aa: CSVELAGKNTGELFF; CDR3nt: TGCAGCGTAGAGCTAGCGGGGAAGAACACCGGGGAGCTGTTTTTT
j_gene: TRBJ2-3; v_gene: TRBV6-6; d_gene: NA; abundance: NA; CDR3aa: CASSYRREGTDTQYF; CDR3nt: TGTGCCAGCAGTTACCGAAGGGAAGGCACAGATACGCAGTATTTT
j_gene: TRBJ2-7; v_gene: TRBV5-1; d_gene: NA; abundance: NA; CDR3aa: CASSPGRQAAEQYF; CDR3nt: TGCGCCAGCAGCCCCGGCCGGCAGGCCGCGGAACAGTACTTC